The TCR beta chain described here comes from a study of shared clonotypes between healthy human individuals. Whole-study context: Donors, aged 18 to 49, were a couple of women and three men.

An assay was performed, and its level was deep. Sequenced by immunoSEQ multiplex PCR; TCRdb stores in-frame clones only, minus some. Here the sample spans fewer than 1 million clones, around 96% being singletons. The V gene end was trimmed by 2 bases and the J gene end by 5 bases; junction bases not matched to a gene: 5. The CDR3 has 16 amino acids. Germline V lookup: CDR1 MNHEY, CDR2 SVGAGI. To note about this clone: What it binds is unknown.

Naive CD8 populations comprised CD45RO-negative cells positively selected for CCR7, excluding terminally differentiated effector memory CD45RA+ cells. Study findings and constraints: It was only blood that was sampled, and tissue repertoires likely differ. Generally, naive subsets came out with larger estimated richness than memory subsets.

The sequence was collected from a man aged 25 to 40 in good health. V usage is TRBV6-5 and J usage is TRBJ2-2; 10 bases align to TRBD1. The sequenced sample consisted of naive CD8+ T cells sorted from blood. The CDR3 protein is CASSYTWDRGTGELFF. The DNA for the CDR3 is TGTGCCAGCAGTTACACTTGGGACAGGGGTACCGGGGAGCTGTTTTTT.